This TCR beta chain was sequenced for a study of blood T cells in healthy people across ages. Concerning this clonotype: Its matching antigen is unknown.

The ends were cut back, 2 bases at V and 0 bases at J, with 12 bases in the middle. The CDR3 contains 16 residues. Germline V lookup: CDR1 MNHEY, CDR2 SVGEGT. A J-beta primer mix and a sample-barcoded 5' primer were used in a second PCR of roughly 7 to 12 cycles. Every cDNA molecule carried a tag from a template-switch adaptor bearing 12 random nucleotides. TCRdb itself ran the 5' RACE reads through MiXCR, one entry per CDR3 protein. This table holds approximately 670,000 distinct CDR3 sequences, over 40% found once. Study observations and caveats: The recorded TCR beta diversity per million T cells decreased in a roughly linear manner with age. Possibly, changes in expanded clonotypes were confounded because donor CMV status was unknown.

The chain combines TRBV6-2 or TRBV6-3 with TRBJ2-3; D may be TRBD2 (6 bases). Sequences were obtained from blood. This sequence originates from a man aged 80 or over in good health. This chain's CDR3 is CASSYGERVSTDTQYF. The CDR3 DNA follows: TGTGCCAGCAGTTACGGGGAGCGGGTAAGCACAGATACGCAGTATTTT.